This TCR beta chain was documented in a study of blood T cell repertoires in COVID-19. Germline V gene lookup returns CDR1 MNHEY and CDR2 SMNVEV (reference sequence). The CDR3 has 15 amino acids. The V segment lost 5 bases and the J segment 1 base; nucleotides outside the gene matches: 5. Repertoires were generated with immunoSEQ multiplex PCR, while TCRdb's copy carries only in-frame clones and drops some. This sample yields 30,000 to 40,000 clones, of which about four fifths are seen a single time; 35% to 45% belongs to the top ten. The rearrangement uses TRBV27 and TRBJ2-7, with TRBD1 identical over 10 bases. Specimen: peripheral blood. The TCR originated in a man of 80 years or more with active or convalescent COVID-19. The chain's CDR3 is CASSHRQGASYEQYF. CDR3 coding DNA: TGTGCCAGCAGTCACCGACAGGGGGCTTCCTACGAGCAGTACTTC.